This entry describes one T cell receptor (beta chain). The record originates from a study of blood T cell repertoires in COVID-19. As for the study in general: Collection of acute and convalescent COVID-19 samples took place in the United States, Italy and Spain.

Sequencing was performed with immunoSEQ multiplex PCR; in TCRdb, only in-frame clones are kept and a portion is missing. The table records just over 150,000 clones, over 85% of them present only once. The sequence was obtained from a woman aged 45-65 years with acute or convalescent COVID-19. The material sequenced was peripheral blood.

The CDR3 spells CASSLVRGSTEAFF. CDR3 bases: TGTGCCAGCAGCTTAGTCAGGGGAAGCACTGAAGCTTTCTTT. The V and J genes are TRBV7-2 and TRBJ1-1, with a tentative D call TRBD1 (6 bases). V was cut by 1 base and J by 4 bases, with 10 bases left in between. CDR1 and CDR2 from the germline V gene are SGHTA and FQGNSA. The CDR3 has 14 amino acids. Supplemented by reference TRBV7-2 and TRBJ1-1, the full variable domain reads GAGVSQSPSNKVTEKGKDVELRCDPISGHTALYWYRQSLGQGLEFLIYFQGNSAPDKSGLPSDRFSAERTGGSVSTLTIQRTQQEDSAVYLCASSLVRGSTEAFFGQGTRLTVV.